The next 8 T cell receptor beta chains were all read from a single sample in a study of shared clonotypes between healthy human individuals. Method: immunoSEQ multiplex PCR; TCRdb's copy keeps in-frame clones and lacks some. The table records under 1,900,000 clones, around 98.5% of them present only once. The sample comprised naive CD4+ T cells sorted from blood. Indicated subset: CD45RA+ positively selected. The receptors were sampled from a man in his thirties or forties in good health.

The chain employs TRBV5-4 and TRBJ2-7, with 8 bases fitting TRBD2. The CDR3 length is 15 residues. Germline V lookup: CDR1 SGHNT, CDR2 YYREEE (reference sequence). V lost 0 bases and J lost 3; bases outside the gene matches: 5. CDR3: CASSLDPAGDYEQYF. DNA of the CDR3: TGTGCCAGCAGCTTGGACCCAGCGGGAGACTACGAGCAGTACTTC.

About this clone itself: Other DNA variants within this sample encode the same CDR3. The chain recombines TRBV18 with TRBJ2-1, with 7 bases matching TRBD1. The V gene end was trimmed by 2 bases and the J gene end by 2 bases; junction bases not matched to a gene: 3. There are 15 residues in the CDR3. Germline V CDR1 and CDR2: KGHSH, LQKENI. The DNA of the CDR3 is TGTGCCAGCTCACCAAGGACAGGAACCTACAATGAGCAGTTCTTC. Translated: CASSPRTGTYNEQFF.

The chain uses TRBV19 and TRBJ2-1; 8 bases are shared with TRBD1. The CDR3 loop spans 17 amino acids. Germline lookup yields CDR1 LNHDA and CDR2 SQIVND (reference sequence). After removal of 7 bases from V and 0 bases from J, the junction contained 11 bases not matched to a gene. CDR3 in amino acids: CASNPGTGLLSYNEQFF. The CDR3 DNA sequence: TGTGCCAGTAACCCCGGGACAGGACTTCTCTCCTACAATGAGCAGTTCTTC.

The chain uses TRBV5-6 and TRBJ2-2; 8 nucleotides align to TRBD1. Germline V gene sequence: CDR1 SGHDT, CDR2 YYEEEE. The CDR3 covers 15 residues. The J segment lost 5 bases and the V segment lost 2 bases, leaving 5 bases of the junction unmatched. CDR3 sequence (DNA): TGTGCCAGCAGCTTAGTTCAGGGGGCGACCGGGGAGCTGTTTTTT. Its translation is CASSLVQGATGELFF.

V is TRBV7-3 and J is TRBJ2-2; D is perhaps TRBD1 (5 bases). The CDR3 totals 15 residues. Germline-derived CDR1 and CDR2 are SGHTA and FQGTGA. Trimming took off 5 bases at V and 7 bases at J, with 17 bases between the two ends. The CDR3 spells CASSVGSRANGELFF. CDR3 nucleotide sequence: TGTGCCAGCAGCGTAGGGTCCAGGGCAAACGGGGAGCTGTTTTTT.

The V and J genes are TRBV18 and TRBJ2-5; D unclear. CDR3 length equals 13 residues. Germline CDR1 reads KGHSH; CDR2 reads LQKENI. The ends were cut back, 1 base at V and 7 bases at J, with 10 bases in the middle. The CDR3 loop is CASSPLEDGTQYF. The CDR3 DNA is TGTGCCAGCTCACCACTTGAGGATGGGACCCAGTACTTC.

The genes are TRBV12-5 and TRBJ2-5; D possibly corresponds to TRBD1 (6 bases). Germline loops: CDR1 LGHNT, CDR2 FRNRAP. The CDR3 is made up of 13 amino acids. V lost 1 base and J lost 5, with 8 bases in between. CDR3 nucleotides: TGTGCTAGTGGTTTGGACAGGGCTGAGACCCAGTACTTC. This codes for CASGLDRAETQYF.

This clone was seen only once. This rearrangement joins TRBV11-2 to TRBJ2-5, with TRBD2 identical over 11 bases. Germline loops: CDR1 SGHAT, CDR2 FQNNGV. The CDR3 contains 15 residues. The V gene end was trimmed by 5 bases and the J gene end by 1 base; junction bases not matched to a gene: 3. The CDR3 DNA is TGTGCCAGCAGCCGGACTAGCGGGTCCCAAGAGACCCAGTACTTC. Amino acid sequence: CASSRTSGSQETQYF.